A single sample gave rise to the 19 T cell receptor beta chains below, sequenced in a study of blood T cell repertoires in COVID-19. Generated by immunoSEQ multiplex PCR, the TCRdb table keeps only in-frame clones and is missing some. The sample has more than 70,000 clones; 80% to 85% are singletons. Sequenced material: peripheral blood. The receptor set was obtained from a woman in her sixties or seventies with acute or convalescent COVID-19.

The chain employs TRBV9 and TRBJ1-5; TRBD1 matches 8 bases. The junction had 6 bases not matched to a gene; V was cut back by 0 bases and J by 7 bases. The CDR3 totals 15 residues. Germline-derived CDR1 and CDR2 are SGDLS and YYNGEE. The chain's CDR3 is CASSVGSGQGQPQHF. The CDR3 DNA is TGTGCCAGCAGCGTAGGGAGCGGACAGGGCCAGCCCCAGCATTTT.

The J gene is TRBJ2-1, the V gene TRBV10-1, with 7 bases fitting TRBD1. Unmatched junction bases numbered 11, after V lost 0 bases and J lost 6 bases. The CDR3 is 17 residues long. The germline gives CDR1 WNHNN, CDR2 SYGVQD (reference sequence). CDR3 DNA: TGCGCCAGCAGTGAGTCGAAAGTGGGATCAGGGGGCAATGAGCAGTTCTTC. This codes for CASSESKVGSGGNEQFF.

The gene calls are TRBV6-5 and TRBJ1-2; 12 nucleotides agree with TRBD1. Per germline, CDR1 MNHEY and CDR2 SVGAGI. This CDR3 is built from 15 residues. V lost 6 bases to trimming and J lost 3 bases; unmatched junction nucleotides: 5. In DNA form, the CDR3 reads TGTGCCAGCAGGACTGGGACAGGGGGCGACTATGGCTACACCTTC. It codes for CASRTGTGGDYGYTF.

This chain joins TRBV4-1 and TRBJ2-3, with TRBD1 as a possible D gene (5 bases). The CDR3 is 17 amino acids. V lost 4 bases and J 3 bases, leaving 20 bases between the germline ends. CDR1 is MGHRA, CDR2 YSYEKL, per germline. CDR3 in amino acids: CASSPFPGQGKTDTQYF. The CDR3, as DNA: TGCGCCAGCAGCCCCTTCCCTGGTCAGGGTAAGACAGATACGCAGTATTTT.

This clone was counted once. The chain recombines TRBV7-8 with TRBJ2-1; D unresolved. V was trimmed by 5 bases and J by 6 bases, leaving 11 bases between them. The CDR3 is made up of 13 amino acids. Germline CDR1 and CDR2: SGHVS and FQNEAQ. As DNA, the CDR3 is TGTGCCAGCAGCCTACTCGGTGGCAATGAGCAGTTCTTC. Amino acids: CASSLLGGNEQFF.

This chain joins TRBV19 and TRBJ2-1; 7 nucleotides match TRBD1. The CDR3 contains 13 residues. CDR1 is LNHDA and CDR2 is SQIVND in the germline V gene (reference sequence). V was clipped by 5 bases and J by 4 bases; unmatched bases: 2. As DNA, the CDR3 is TGTGCCAGTAGTTTGGACAGGTACAATGAGCAGTTCTTC. Translation: CASSLDRYNEQFF.

V usage is TRBV5-5 and J usage is TRBJ2-1; the D gene is possibly TRBD1 (6 bases). The V gene's germline CDR1 is SGHKS and CDR2 YYEKEE (reference sequence). The germline V and J ends were trimmed by 0 bases and 8 bases, with 15 bases remaining between them. The CDR3 consists of 15 residues. CDR3 DNA: TGTGCCAGCAGCTTGGGTGGGGGCTCGGGCGATGAGCAGTTCTTC. Encoded protein: CASSLGGGSGDEQFF.

The V gene is TRBV18, the J gene TRBJ1-1; a weak D match, TRBD1 (6 bases). The CDR3 consists of 15 residues. Germline values: CDR1 KGHSH, CDR2 LQKENI. V lost 2 bases, J lost 0 bases, and 10 bases lay in between. For the CDR3, the DNA is TGTGCCAGCTCACCAGCCGACAGGATGAACACTGAAGCTTTCTTT. Its protein is CASSPADRMNTEAFF. Full variable domain (rest looked up from reference TRBV18 and TRBJ1-1): NAGVMQNPRHLVRRRGQEARLRCSPMKGHSHVYWYRQLPEEGLKFMVYLQKENIIDESGMPKERFSAEFPKEGPSILRIQQVVRGDSAAYFCASSPADRMNTEAFFGQGTRLTVV.

The count of this clone is one. This CDR3 reads CASSPGQRNTIYF. The CDR3 DNA is TGTGCCAGCAGCCCAGGACAGAGAAACACCATATATTTT. The gene calls are TRBV12-3 or TRBV12-4 and TRBJ1-3; tentative D call: TRBD1 (6 bases). The length of the CDR3 is 13 residues. V was pared by 6 bases and J by 5 bases, with 11 bases between.

The gene calls are TRBV10-3 and TRBJ2-7; 8 positions match TRBD2. The CDR3 is 14 amino acids. V lost 8 bases, J lost 0 bases, and 6 bases stayed unmatched. Germline V gene data show CDR1 as ENHRY and CDR2 as SYGVKD. CDR3 residues: CAIQSGSSSYEQYF. As DNA, the CDR3 is TGTGCCATCCAGAGCGGGAGTAGCTCCTACGAGCAGTACTTC.

The genes are TRBV9 and TRBJ1-3; perhaps TRBD1 as D (6 bases). The CDR3 consists of 16 residues. The germline CDR1 and CDR2 sequences are SGDLS and YYNGEE. The V and J ends lost 0 bases and 0 bases respectively, with 10 bases between them. In nucleotides, the CDR3 is TGTGCCAGCAGCGTAGGGGCCAGGGGCTCTGGAAACACCATATATTTT. This sequence encodes CASSVGARGSGNTIYF.

The chain carries TRBV5-1 and TRBJ1-4, with TRBD1 as a possible D gene (5 bases). This CDR3 comprises 15 residues. Germline V gives CDR1 SGHRS, CDR2 YFSETQ. V was cut by 0 bases and J by 12 bases, with 18 bases left in between. The CDR3 here is CASSLAQGSVGELFF. Here the CDR3 DNA reads TGCGCCAGCAGCTTGGCGCAGGGATCAGTAGGTGAACTGTTTTTT.

This sequence joins TRBV5-5 and TRBJ1-2, with D hard to call. The germline CDR1 and CDR2 sequences are SGHKS and YYEKEE (reference sequence). The germline V and J ends were trimmed by 4 bases and 4 bases, with 14 bases remaining between them. CDR3 length: 14 amino acids. The CDR3 coding sequence is TGTGCCAGCAGCCTCCGGGTCCGATTCTATGGCTACACCTTC. As protein: CASSLRVRFYGYTF.

V and J are TRBV7-2 and TRBJ1-4; D is ambiguous. The CDR3 sequence is 17 residues long. From germline, CDR1 is SGHTA and CDR2 FQGNSA. V was cut by 5 bases and J by 6 bases, with 22 bases left in between. The CDR3: CASSRSSRWGGDEKLFF. CDR3 DNA: TGTGCCAGCAGCAGAAGCAGCAGGTGGGGAGGTGATGAAAAACTGTTTTTT.

This clone was seen a single time. This sequence joins TRBV19 and TRBJ1-4; 7 bases are a match to TRBD1. The CDR3 runs 14 residues. The J segment lost 6 bases and the V segment lost 6 bases, leaving 7 bases of the junction unmatched. Germline V gene lookup returns CDR1 LNHDA and CDR2 SQIVND (reference sequence). The chain's CDR3 is CASSTTGADEKLFF. The CDR3 DNA sequence: TGTGCCAGTAGCACCACAGGGGCGGATGAAAAACTGTTTTTT. Supplemented by reference TRBV19 and TRBJ1-4, the full variable domain reads DGGITQSPKYLFRKEGQNVTLSCEQNLNHDAMYWYRQDPGQGLRLIYYSQIVNDFQKGDIAEGYSVSREKKESFPLTVTSAQKNPTAFYLCASSTTGADEKLFFGSGTQLSVL.

J is TRBJ2-5 and V is TRBV9, with 7 positions matching TRBD1. Per the germline V gene, CDR1 is SGDLS and CDR2 is YYNGEE. The V and J ends lost 0 bases and 6 bases, in that order; junction bases with no gene match: 5. The CDR3 length is 14 residues. The CDR3 loop is CASSVETGAKTQYF. The DNA of the CDR3 is TGTGCCAGCAGCGTAGAAACAGGGGCGAAGACCCAGTACTTC.

The CDR3 reads CASSFSGEQYF. CDR3 bases: TGTGCCAGCAGCTTTAGTGGCGAGCAGTACTTC. V is TRBV3-1 (or the pseudogene TRBV3-2) and J is TRBJ2-7; no definite D call. The CDR3 spans 11 residues. V was cut by 5 bases and J by 6 bases, with 8 bases left in between. The germline gives CDR1 LGHDT, CDR2 YNNKEL (reference sequence).

V usage is TRBV6-1 and J usage is TRBJ2-1; 15 positions match TRBD2. CDR1 is MNHNS and CDR2 is SASEGT in the germline V gene. CDR3 size: 17 residues. Trimming at V came to 3 bases and at J to 7 bases, leaving 7 bases not matched to a gene. CDR3 in DNA: TGTGCCAGCAGTGAGGGTACCGGGACTAGCGGGAGGAATGAGCAGTTCTTC. It yields the protein CASSEGTGTSGRNEQFF.

V gene TRBV5-4 combines with J gene TRBJ1-2; D possibly corresponds to TRBD1 (5 bases). Trimming cost V 0 bases and J 5 bases, with 17 bases left between them. Per germline, CDR1 SGHNT and CDR2 YYREEE (reference sequence). This CDR3 comprises 16 residues. Written as DNA, the CDR3 is TGTGCCAGCAGCTTGGGACTCAGGGTCGATAGTTATGGCTACACCTTC. Translating gives CASSLGLRVDSYGYTF.